The entry that follows covers one T cell receptor beta chain sequence. The entry originates in a study of OX40 agonist ivuxolimab in advanced cancers. CDR3 length equals 15 residues. Some clones are missing from TCRdb's copy, which holds only in-frame ones; the method was immunoSEQ multiplex PCR. The sample yields 60,000 to 70,000 clones, 70% to 90% seen once. The sample in question was CD4+ or CD8+ T cells sorted from blood, obtained in a trial of the OX40 agonist ivuxolimab. The J gene is TRBJ2-3, the V gene TRBV21-1; the table's D call, TRBD2, has no DNA check behind it. TRBV21-1 is described as a pseudogene. The clonotype originates from an adult with an advanced solid tumor such as melanoma, head and neck, liver or kidney cancer. CDR3 region: CASSTPSGRGETQYF. The CDR3 DNA is TGTGCCAGCAGCACCCCTAGCGGGAGGGGAGAGACGCAGTATTTT.